Listed below are T cell receptor beta chains from one sample, sequenced in a study of blood T cell repertoires in COVID-19. This table comes from immunoSEQ multiplex PCR, and its TCRdb copy is limited to in-frame clones, with some not included. Of fewer than 350,000 clones listed, around 84% are singletons. Material: PBMCs or T cells enriched from blood (not recorded which). These receptors were taken from a woman aged 45-65 years who had recovered from COVID-19. The CDR3 runs from the conserved cysteine through the conserved F or W. The D gene is left open where the match is weak. Clone sizes are given selectively: once, few, many, or a class where the clone is expanded.

V	size	J	D	DNA	CDR3
TRBV6-5	NA	TRBJ2-7	TRBD1	TGTGCCAGCAGTTACCCTCGACAGGGGGTATACGAGCAGTACTTC	CASSYPRQGVYEQYF
TRBV10-2	NA	TRBJ1-2	TRBD1	TGCGCCAGCAGTGACATTCGAGGGGGCGGGTATGGCTACACCTTC	CASSDIRGGGYGYTF
TRBV19	NA	TRBJ2-3	TRBD1	TGTGCCAGTAGTCTGTGGACAGGCGGGTCAGATACGCAGTATTTT	CASSLWTGGSDTQYF
TRBV2	NA	TRBJ1-5	TRBD1	TGTGCCAGCAGCGCGACAGGGAGAAGCAATCAGCCCCAGCATTTT	CASSATGRSNQPQHF
TRBV18	NA	TRBJ2-1	TRBD2	TGTGCCAGCTCTCCGACTAGCGGGGGGACGGAGCAGTTCTTC	CASSPTSGGTEQFF
TRBV28	NA	TRBJ2-6	TRBD1	TGTGCCAGCAGTGGACAGGGATCTGCTGGGGCCAACGTCCTGACTTTC	CASSGQGSAGANVLTF
TRBV5-1	NA	TRBJ1-2	TRBD1	TGCGCCAGCGGAAGCCGGAAGGGACAGGGGGCGTCAGGCTACACCTTC	CASGSRKGQGASGYTF
TRBV5-4	once	TRBJ2-5	TRBD2	TGTGCCAGCAGCTTAAGCGGGGGAGAGAGAAAGACCCAGTACTTC	CASSLSGGERKTQYF
TRBV5-1	few	TRBJ2-7	TRBD1	TGCGCCAGCAGCTTGGAGGGACAGGGGGTCTACGAGCAGTACTTC	CASSLEGQGVYEQYF
TRBV19	NA	TRBJ2-1	TRBD2	TGTGCCAGTAGTATAGAGGGACTAGAGTGGTACAATGAGCAGTTCTTC	CASSIEGLEWYNEQFF
TRBV24-1	NA	TRBJ2-5	NA	TGTGCCACCAGTGAAGGGGGAGTAGGGCAAGAGACCCAGTACTTC	CATSEGGVGQETQYF
TRBV5-1	NA	TRBJ2-1	TRBD1	TGCGCCAGCAGCGGGGACAGTCCGGGAGAGCAGTTCTTC	CASSGDSPGEQFF
TRBV7-9	NA	TRBJ1-1	NA	TGTGCCAGCAGCTTAGGGGTGGGGGCGACTGAAGCTTTCTTT	CASSLGVGATEAFF
TRBV28	NA	TRBJ1-6	NA	TGTGCCAGCAGTGGACACCATTCACCCCTCCACTTT	CASSGHHSPLHF
TRBV29-1	few	TRBJ2-7	TRBD1	TGCAGCGTTGGAAATTTTGATTTTGGACAGGGGCAGTACTTC	CSVGNFDFGQGQYF
TRBV11-3	large	TRBJ2-1	NA	TGTGCCAGCAGCTCGGGACAATCCTACAATGAGCAGTTCTTC	CASSSGQSYNEQFF
TRBV2	once	TRBJ2-4	TRBD2	TGTGCCAGCAGTGAAGTGGCGACTAGCGGGAAAAACATTCAGTACTTC	CASSEVATSGKNIQYF
TRBV2	once	TRBJ1-2	NA	TGTGCCAGCAGTGAAGCGCTGGGCAAAAACTATGGCTACACCTTC	CASSEALGKNYGYTF